These 10 T cell receptor beta chains were sequenced from one sample in a study of cytomegalovirus exposure and HLA in healthy donors. Vbeta (60) and Jbeta (13) primers were used in the PCR. Here immunoSEQ multiplex PCR was the method, and the copy in TCRdb shows in-frame clones only, minus some. The sample includes 75,000 to 100,000 clones, 70% to 80% seen only once; the top ten take 15% to 20%. The sample comprised PBMCs. These receptors were collected from a woman aged 60-75 years in good health and CMV-seropositive.

V usage is TRBV9 and J usage is TRBJ1-1; TRBD1 aligns across 9 bases. J gave up 5 bases and V 3 bases, and 5 bases lay outside the gene matches. The CDR3 extends over 14 amino acids. Germline loops: CDR1 SGDLS, CDR2 YYNGEE. The CDR3 region has the DNA TGTGCCAGCAGCGCTGAACAGGGGGCGACTGAAGCTTTCTTT. Its translation is CASSAEQGATEAFF.

There are a few counts of this clone. The chain couples TRBV9 to TRBJ2-5, with 7 bases identical to TRBD2. The germline V gene has CDR1 SGDLS and CDR2 YYNGEE. V lost 0 bases to trimming and J lost 5 bases; unmatched junction nucleotides: 7. The CDR3 contains 15 residues. In nucleotides, the CDR3 is TGTGCCAGCAGCGTAGACCGGGGGGTCTATGAGACCCAGTACTTC. Translation gives CASSVDRGVYETQYF.

The chain uses TRBV29-1 and TRBJ1-4; TRBD1 is a possible D gene (6 bases). The germline V gene has CDR1 SQVTM and CDR2 ANQGSEA. The CDR3 covers 13 residues. V lost 6 bases to trimming and J lost 8 bases, with 16 bases between them. This CDR3 is CSVGDTPREKLFF. The CDR3 nucleotides read TGCAGCGTGGGGGACACCCCGAGGGAAAAACTGTTTTTT.

This clone was picked up one time. The chain employs TRBV2 and TRBJ2-7, with D possibly matching TRBD2 (5 bases). The CDR3 is 13 amino acids. Germline CDR1 reads SNHLY; CDR2 reads FYNNEI. V was cut by 6 bases and J by 5 bases, with 14 bases left in between. This chain's CDR3 is CASSVRGRNEQYF. DNA of the CDR3: TGTGCCAGCAGCGTGCGAGGGCGAAACGAGCAGTACTTC.

This clone was counted between two and nine times. This chain uses TRBV6-1 with TRBJ1-2; 7 positions match TRBD1. The CDR3 extends over 13 amino acids. The V gene's germline CDR1 is MNHNS and CDR2 SASEGT. Losses at the gene ends were 1 base for V and 6 bases for J; bases not matched to a gene: 2. In DNA form, the CDR3 reads TGTGCCAGCAGTGAAGGTACAGGGGATGGCTACACCTTC. Amino acid sequence: CASSEGTGDGYTF.

V usage is TRBV4-1 and J usage is TRBJ1-1; tentative D call: TRBD1 (6 bases). This CDR3 has 11 residues. Germline V gene lookup returns CDR1 MGHRA and CDR2 YSYEKL. V gave up 10 bases and J gave up 5 bases, with 11 bases separating them. The chain's CDR3 is CATYRETEAFF. The CDR3 DNA reads TGCGCCACCTACAGGGAGACTGAAGCTTTCTTT.

The chain links TRBV30 to TRBJ2-1, with 7 bases matching TRBD2. This CDR3 has 15 amino acids. The V gene end was trimmed by 0 bases and the J gene end by 13 bases; junction bases not matched to a gene: 15. The V gene's germline CDR1 is GTSNPN and CDR2 SVGIG (reference sequence). DNA for the CDR3: TGTGCCTGGAGTGTGCGGGCAAGGGAGCGGGGAATTCAGTTCTTC. It translates to CAWSVRARERGIQFF. The whole variable domain, filled in from reference TRBV30 and TRBJ2-1, reads SQTIHQWPATLVQPVGSPLSLECTVEGTSNPNLYWYRQAAGRGLQLLFYSVGIGQISSEVPQNLSASRPQDRQFILSSKKLLLSDSGFYLCAWSVRARERGIQFFGPGTRLTVL.

The chain joins TRBV9 to TRBJ2-2; 7 bases line up with TRBD2. The CDR3 sequence is 15 residues long. The J segment lost 2 bases and the V segment lost 2 bases, leaving 3 bases of the junction unmatched. The germline V gene encodes CDR1 SGDLS and CDR2 YYNGEE. The CDR3 nucleotides are TGTGCCAGCAGCGTGGGCGGGAGTAACACCGGGGAGCTGTTTTTT. Translating gives CASSVGGSNTGELFF. The variable domain in full, with the rest retrieved from reference TRBV9 and TRBJ2-2, is DSGVTQTPKHLITATGQRVTLRCSPRSGDLSVYWYQQSLDQGLQFLIQYYNGEERAKGNILERFSAQQFPDLHSELNLSSLELGDSALYFCASSVGGSNTGELFFGEGSRLTVL.

In nucleotides, the CDR3 is TGTGCCAGCAGTCCTAAACAGGGGGCGAATCAGCCCCAGCATTTT. This gives the protein CASSPKQGANQPQHF. The chain combines TRBV2 with TRBJ1-5; 9 nucleotides align to TRBD1. The V segment lost 5 bases and the J segment 4 bases; nucleotides outside the gene matches: 6. Germline loops: CDR1 SNHLY, CDR2 FYNNEI. The CDR3 runs 15 residues.

V and J are TRBV5-8 and TRBJ2-2; TRBD1 is a possible D gene (6 bases). The V gene's germline CDR1 is SGHTS and CDR2 YDEGEE. There are 14 residues in the CDR3. The V and J ends lost 6 bases and 4 bases respectively, with 13 bases between them. The CDR3 nucleotides are TGTGCCAGCACCAACAGGGTCAGCACCGGGGAGCTGTTTTTT. Protein: CASTNRVSTGELFF.